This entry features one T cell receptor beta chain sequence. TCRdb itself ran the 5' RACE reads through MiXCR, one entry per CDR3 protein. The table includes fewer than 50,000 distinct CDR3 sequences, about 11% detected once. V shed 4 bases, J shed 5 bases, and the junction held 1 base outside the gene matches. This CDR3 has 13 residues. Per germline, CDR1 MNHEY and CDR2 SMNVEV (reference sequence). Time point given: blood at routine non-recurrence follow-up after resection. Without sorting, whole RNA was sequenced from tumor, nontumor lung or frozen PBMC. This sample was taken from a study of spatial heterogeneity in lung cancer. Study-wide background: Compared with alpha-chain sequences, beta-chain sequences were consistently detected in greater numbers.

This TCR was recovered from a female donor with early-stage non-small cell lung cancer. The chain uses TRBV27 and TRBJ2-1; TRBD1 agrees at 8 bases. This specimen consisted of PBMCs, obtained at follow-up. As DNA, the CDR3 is TGTGCCAGCAGTTGGGACAGGCACAATGAGCAGTTCTTC. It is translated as CASSWDRHNEQFF.